Listed below are T cell receptor beta chains from one sample, sequenced in a study of blood T cell repertoires in COVID-19. Clones were sequenced by immunoSEQ multiplex PCR, and TCRdb holds only the in-frame ones, with some missing. This table holds hundreds of thousands of clones, about 87% found once. Sequencing was performed on peripheral blood. The receptors derive from a young man with COVID-19, enrolled during active disease. The CDR3 runs from the conserved cysteine through the conserved F or W. The D gene is left open where the match is weak. Only some rows state a clone size, as once, few, many or a class for expanded clones.

clone size	V gene	J gene	D gene	CDR3 DNA	CDR3 protein
-	TRBV5-6	TRBJ1-1	-	TGTGCCAGCACCCTGCGTCTAGGGAGTGTAGGGACTGAAGCTTTCTTT	CASTLRLGSVGTEAFF
-	TRBV12-3/TRBV12-4	TRBJ1-5	TRBD1	TGTGCCAGCAGCAAACAGGGGGATCAGCCCCAGCATTTT	CASSKQGDQPQHF
-	TRBV21-1	TRBJ2-3	-	TGTGCCAGCAGCAAGGAGAGCACAGATACGCAGTATTTT	CASSKESTDTQYF
-	TRBV6-5	TRBJ2-3	-	TGTGCCAGCAGACTCACAGATACGCAGTATTTT	CASRLTDTQYF
-	TRBV19	TRBJ1-3	TRBD1	TGTGCCAGTAGTCCCCGGACAGGGCTTGGAAACACCATATATTTT	CASSPRTGLGNTIYF
once	TRBV3-1/TRBV3-2	TRBJ2-2	-	TGTGCCAGCAGCCAAGAAAACGATTTGGGCGGGTCGCTCACCGGGGAGCTGTTTTTT	CASSQENDLGGSLTGELFF
-	TRBV29-1	TRBJ1-1	-	TGCAGCGGTATGAACACTGAAGCTTTCTTT	CSGMNTEAFF
once	TRBV7-6	TRBJ2-3	TRBD1	TGTGCCAGCAGCCTGGACAGGGGCCGCACAGATACGCAGTATTTT	CASSLDRGRTDTQYF
once	TRBV2	TRBJ2-1	-	TGTGCCAGCAGTGAATTGAGCTATAGCGGTTACAATGAGCAGTTCTTC	CASSELSYSGYNEQFF
-	TRBV4-2	TRBJ2-1	TRBD2	TGTGCCAGCAGCCAGCTAGCGGGAGCATACAATGAGCAGTTCTTC	CASSQLAGAYNEQFF
few	TRBV5-1	TRBJ2-7	-	TGCGCCAGCAACGTGGGGGCCGCCCTCTCCTACGAGCAGTACTTC	CASNVGAALSYEQYF
-	TRBV4-2	TRBJ1-1	TRBD1	TGTGCCAGCAGCCAACCCCCGGGACAGGGGGGCACTGAAGCTTTCTTT	CASSQPPGQGGTEAFF
-	TRBV5-1	TRBJ2-2	-	TGCGCCAGCAGCATTGGTGGGCCAAACACCGGGGAGCTGTTTTTT	CASSIGGPNTGELFF
few	TRBV10-2	TRBJ2-7	TRBD2	TGCGCCAGCAGCCACGGGGGGACCTACGAGCAGTACTTC	CASSHGGTYEQYF
-	TRBV19	TRBJ2-6	-	TGTGCCAGTGCTATTGGGGCCAACGTCCTGACTTTC	CASAIGANVLTF
-	TRBV24-1	TRBJ2-2	-	TGTGCCACCAGTGACAGGAACACCGGGGAGCTGTTTTTT	CATSDRNTGELFF
few	TRBV2	TRBJ1-2	TRBD1	TGTGCCAGCAGTGAGGGGACAGGGGGCGGCTACACCTTC	CASSEGTGGGYTF
-	TRBV19	TRBJ1-1	-	TGTGCCAGTAGTATAACCGGGACACACAACACTGAAGCTTTCTTT	CASSITGTHNTEAFF
-	TRBV7-9	TRBJ2-1	-	TGTGCCAGCAGCCATCTTATCGCCCTAGGTGACAATGAGCAGTTCTTC	CASSHLIALGDNEQFF
-	TRBV6-5	TRBJ1-4	-	TGTGCCAGTCGACAGCCAACTAATGAAAAACTGTTTTTT	CASRQPTNEKLFF
-	TRBV19	TRBJ1-1	TRBD1	TGTGCCAGTAGTATGGGACGGACAGGGAACACTGAAGCTTTCTTT	CASSMGRTGNTEAFF
-	TRBV9	TRBJ2-5	-	TGTGCCAGCAGCCCCCGGGTAGCAGGGGAGACCCAGTACTTC	CASSPRVAGETQYF
-	TRBV30	TRBJ1-3	-	TGTGCCTGGAGACCACCGGGGGGAGGAAACACCATATATTTT	CAWRPPGGGNTIYF
-	TRBV30	TRBJ2-7	TRBD2	TGTGCCTGGAGCCCGGGACTAGGGTCCCACGAGCAGTACTTC	CAWSPGLGSHEQYF
-	TRBV5-1	TRBJ2-7	TRBD1	TGCGCCAGCAGCGCGGGACAGGGAGGCCACGAGCAGTACTTC	CASSAGQGGHEQYF
-	TRBV19	TRBJ2-7	-	TGTGCCAGTAGTATAGATCTTGGCAGCTCCTACGAGCAGTACTTC	CASSIDLGSSYEQYF